These 9 T cell receptor beta chains were sequenced from one sample in a study of shared clonotypes between healthy human individuals. CD8 cells classed as naive were CD45RO-negative and positively selected for CCR7, excluding terminally differentiated effector memory CD45RA+ cells. TCRdb's copy holds only in-frame clones and misses some; the assay was immunoSEQ multiplex PCR. The sample has 1.5 million to 2.5 million clones; just under 95% are singletons. Input material: naive CD8+ T cells sorted from blood. The origin of the receptors is a man younger than 35 in good health.

The rearrangement uses TRBV7-9 and TRBJ2-2, with D perhaps TRBD1 or TRBD2 (5 bases each). Trimming pared 0 bases from V and 4 bases from J, leaving 15 bases between. The V gene's germline CDR1 is SEHNR and CDR2 FQNEAQ (reference sequence). CDR3 length: 17 residues. For the CDR3, the DNA is TGTGCCAGCAGCTTAGCTTTATTGGGGGTGCTCACCGGGGAGCTGTTTTTT. Residues: CASSLALLGVLTGELFF.

V gene TRBV25-1 combines with J gene TRBJ2-4; D perhaps matches TRBD2 (5 bases). This CDR3 contains 13 residues. Trimming removed 4 bases at V and 3 bases at J, with 7 bases between. Germline CDR1 and CDR2: MGHDK and SYGVNS. CDR3: CASSGGNKNIQYF. The CDR3 DNA is TGTGCCAGCAGTGGAGGGAACAAAAACATTCAGTACTTC. Supplemented by reference TRBV25-1 and TRBJ2-4, the full variable domain reads EADIYQTPRYLVIGTGKKITLECSQTMGHDKMYWYQQDPGMELHLIHYSYGVNSTEKGDLSSESTVSRIRTEHFPLTLESARPSHTSQYLCASSGGNKNIQYFGAGTRLSVL.

With regard to this clone: A much larger clone sits a single nucleotide away, making a read error possible. This sample includes further DNA sequences coding for the same CDR3. V is TRBV11-1 and J is TRBJ1-1; D is unclear. The V gene lost 3 bases and the J gene lost 3 bases, with 5 bases spanning the gap. The CDR3 consists of 12 residues. Per germline, CDR1 SGHAT and CDR2 FQDESV (reference sequence). CDR3 protein: CASSLGDTEAFF. CDR3 coding DNA: TGTGCCAGCAGCTTGGGCGACACTGAAGCTTTCTTT.

To note about this clone: The sample contains more than one DNA sequence encoding this CDR3. V and J are TRBV7-2 and TRBJ2-5, with 9 bases aligning to TRBD2. Germline V gene sequence: CDR1 SGHTA, CDR2 FQGNSA. V trimming: 1 base; J trimming: 3 bases; junction bases outside the gene matches: 3. The CDR3 extends over 15 amino acids. CDR3 sequence reads: CASSLVGGGEETQYF. DNA for the CDR3: TGTGCCAGCAGCTTAGTTGGCGGGGGGGAAGAGACCCAGTACTTC.

The CDR3 DNA sequence: TGTGCCAGCCTTCTAAAGGGCCCCTACGAGCAGTACTTC. It codes for CASLLKGPYEQYF. The chain uses TRBV2 and TRBJ2-7, with D hard to call. The V end was cut by 8 bases, the J end by 2 bases, with 13 bases between. The CDR3 spans 13 residues. Per germline, CDR1 SNHLY and CDR2 FYNNEI.

V and J are TRBV5-1 and TRBJ1-1; no reliable D call. The length of the CDR3 is 15 residues. Germline loops: CDR1 SGHRS, CDR2 YFSETQ. Deletions cut 1 base from V and 1 base from J, with 11 bases between. The CDR3 reads CASSLTWTKNTEAFF. The DNA of the CDR3 is TGCGCCAGCAGCTTGACGTGGACGAAGAACACTGAAGCTTTCTTT.

CDR3 sequence reads: CASSDLRPQHF. The CDR3 region has the DNA TGTGCCAGCAGCGATCTCCGGCCCCAGCATTTT. This chain links TRBV28 with TRBJ1-5; D unclear. CDR1 and CDR2 (germline): MDHEN, SYDVKM. V was trimmed by 6 bases and J by 9 bases, leaving 9 bases between them. This CDR3 contains 11 residues.

This clone turned up a few times. V gene TRBV19 combines with J gene TRBJ1-2; TRBD1 agrees at 9 bases. With V trimmed by 5 bases and J by 8 bases, 3 bases remained unmatched. The germline V gene encodes CDR1 LNHDA and CDR2 SQIVND (reference sequence). The CDR3 has 12 amino acids. CDR3 coding DNA: TGTGCCAGTAGTCGGACAGGGGACGGCTACACCTTC. It encodes CASSRTGDGYTF.

For this clone: Within the sample, other DNA sequences also encode this same CDR3. The chain combines TRBV27 with TRBJ2-7; 7 nucleotides line up with TRBD2. The germline V gene encodes CDR1 MNHEY and CDR2 SMNVEV (reference sequence). Germline trimming cut 5 bases from V and 0 bases from J; bases unmatched to any gene: 4. The CDR3 runs to 14 residues. This CDR3 is CASSGGGSSYEQYF. CDR3 DNA: TGTGCCAGCAGTGGGGGGGGGAGCTCCTACGAGCAGTACTTC.